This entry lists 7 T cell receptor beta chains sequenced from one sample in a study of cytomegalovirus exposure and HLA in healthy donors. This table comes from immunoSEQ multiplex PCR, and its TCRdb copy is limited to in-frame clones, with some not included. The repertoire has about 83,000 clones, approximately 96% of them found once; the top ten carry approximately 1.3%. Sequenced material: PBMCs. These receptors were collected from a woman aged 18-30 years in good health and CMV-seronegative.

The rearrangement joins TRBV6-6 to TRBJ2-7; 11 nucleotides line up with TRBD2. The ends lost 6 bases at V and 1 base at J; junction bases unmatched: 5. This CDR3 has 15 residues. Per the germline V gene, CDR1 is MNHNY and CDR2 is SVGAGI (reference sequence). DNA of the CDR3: TGTGCCAGCAGACAGGGACTAGCGGTGTCCTACGAGCAGTACTTC. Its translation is CASRQGLAVSYEQYF.

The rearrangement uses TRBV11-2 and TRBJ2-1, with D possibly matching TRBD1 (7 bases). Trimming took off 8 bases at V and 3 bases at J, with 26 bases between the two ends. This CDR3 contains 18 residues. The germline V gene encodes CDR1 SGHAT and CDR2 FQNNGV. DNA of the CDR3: TGTGCCAGCGAGAGAGACAGGGAGGTCCTGGGGGACTACAATGAGCAGTTCTTC. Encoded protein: CASERDREVLGDYNEQFF.

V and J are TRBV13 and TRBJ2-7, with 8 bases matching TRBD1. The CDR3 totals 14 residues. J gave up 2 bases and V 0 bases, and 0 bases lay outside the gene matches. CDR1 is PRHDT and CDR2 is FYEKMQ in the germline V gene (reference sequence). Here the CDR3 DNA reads TGTGCCAGCAGCTTAGGGGGACAGGCCTACGAGCAGTACTTC. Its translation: CASSLGGQAYEQYF. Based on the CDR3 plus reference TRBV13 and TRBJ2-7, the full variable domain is AAGVIQSPRHLIKEKRETATLKCYPIPRHDTVYWYQQGPGQDPQFLISFYEKMQSDKGSIPDRFSAQQFSDYHSELNMSSLELGDSALYFCASSLGGQAYEQYFGPGTRLTVT.

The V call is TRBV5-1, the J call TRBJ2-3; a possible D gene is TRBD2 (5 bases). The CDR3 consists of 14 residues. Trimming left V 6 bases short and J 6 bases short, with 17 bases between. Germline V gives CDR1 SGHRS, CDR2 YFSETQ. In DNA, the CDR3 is TGCGCCAGCATGGAGACCGTCAGGAGGGATACGCAGTATTTT. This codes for CASMETVRRDTQYF.

CDR3 DNA sequence: TGTGCCAGCACACGGGGACAGGAGGATGGTGGCTACACCTTC. Translated, it gives CASTRGQEDGGYTF. The V and J genes are TRBV7-9 and TRBJ1-2; 8 bases line up with TRBD1. CDR3 length: 14 amino acids. Germline V gives CDR1 SEHNR, CDR2 FQNEAQ (reference sequence). The V gene end was trimmed by 7 bases and the J gene end by 7 bases; junction bases not matched to a gene: 11.

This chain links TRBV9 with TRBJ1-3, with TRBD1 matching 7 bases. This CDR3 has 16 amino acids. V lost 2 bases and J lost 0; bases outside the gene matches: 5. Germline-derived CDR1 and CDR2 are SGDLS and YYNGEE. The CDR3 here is CASSVGQVSSGNTIYF. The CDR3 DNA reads TGTGCCAGCAGCGTTGGACAGGTTAGCTCTGGAAACACCATATATTTT.

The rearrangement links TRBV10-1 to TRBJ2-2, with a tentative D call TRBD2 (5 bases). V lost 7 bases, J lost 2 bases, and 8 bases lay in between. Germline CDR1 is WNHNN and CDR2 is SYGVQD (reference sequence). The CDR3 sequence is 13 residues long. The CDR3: CASNGGNTGELFF. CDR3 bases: TGCGCCAGCAACGGAGGCAACACCGGGGAGCTGTTTTTT.